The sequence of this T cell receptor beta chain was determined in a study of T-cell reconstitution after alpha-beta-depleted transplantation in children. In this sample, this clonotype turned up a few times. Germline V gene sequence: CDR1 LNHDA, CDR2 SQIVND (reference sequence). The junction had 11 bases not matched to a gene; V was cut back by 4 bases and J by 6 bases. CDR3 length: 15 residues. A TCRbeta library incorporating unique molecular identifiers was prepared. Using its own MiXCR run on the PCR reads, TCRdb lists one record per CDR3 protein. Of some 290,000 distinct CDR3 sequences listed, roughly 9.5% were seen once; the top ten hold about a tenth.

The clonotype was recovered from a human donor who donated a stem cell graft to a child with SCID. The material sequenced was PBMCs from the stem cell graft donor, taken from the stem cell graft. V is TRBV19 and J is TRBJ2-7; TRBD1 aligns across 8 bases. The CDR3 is CASSKPDRERPEQYF. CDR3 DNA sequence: TGTGCCAGTAGTAAACCGGACAGGGAGAGGCCCGAGCAGTACTTC.